Here is one T cell receptor (beta chain) with its context. The antigen is undetermined. The read ends 3 residues early relative to the CDR3; the germline J gene fills the gap. This sample was included in a study of T cells in women clearing cervical HPV infection. Study details: Cases were women with histologically confirmed HPV16-related CIN3 or worse, including 2 invasive cancers. General study points: CIN3+ cases had significantly higher TCR richness than controls; evenness did not differ.

TCRdb's copy holds only in-frame clones and misses some; the assay was immunoSEQ multiplex PCR. The listing records over 35,000 clones. V trimming: 6 bases; J trimming: 9 bases; junction bases outside the gene matches: 18. This CDR3 contains 17 residues. CDR1 is LNHDA, CDR2 SQIVND, per germline (reference sequence). Sequencing input: blood buffy coat. The TCR sequence derives from a woman between 18 and 70 years old with a cervical HPV16 infection that either progressed to CIN3+ or cleared (not recorded which). The chain recombines TRBV19 with TRBJ2-1; 9 bases are shared with TRBD2. The CDR3 DNA, read in part, is TGTGCCAGTAGCCTACTCGTGGGGCTAGCGGGGCTCGGTGAG. It is translated as CASSLLVGLAGLGE. The whole CDR3 protein reads CASSLLVGLAGLGEQFF.